This T cell receptor beta chain appears in the sequencing data of a study of cytomegalovirus exposure and HLA in healthy donors. In the case of this clone: The antigen remains unidentified.

Germline CDR1 reads SGHTA; CDR2 reads FQGNSA. The CDR3 runs to 14 residues. Trimming removed 5 bases from V and 4 bases from J, with 12 bases in between. Primers: 60 Vbeta forward and 13 Jbeta reverse. Generated by immunoSEQ multiplex PCR, the TCRdb table keeps only in-frame clones and is missing some. This sample has 100,000 to 120,000 clones; 80% occur once, and the top ten carry around 6.9%. Findings of the study overall: Clonal expansion was found to be greater in HLA-associated TCR beta chains than in equally common others in a later analysis.

This receptor was obtained from a man aged 25 to 45 in good health and CMV-seropositive. Sequenced material: PBMCs. The chain combines TRBV7-2 with TRBJ2-1, with D perhaps TRBD1 (6 bases). The CDR3 coding sequence is TGTGCCAGCAGCGATTGGGGGCCTTACAATGAGCAGTTCTTC. This sequence encodes CASSDWGPYNEQFF.